This T cell receptor (beta chain) was retrieved from a study of beta chain features in type 1 diabetes. Looking at the study overall: Analysis included 100 million to 110 million sorted cells drawn from all samples. Findings of the study overall: A moderate, significant TCRB CDR3 shortening appeared in type 1 diabetes across four CD4+ subsets. Diminished insertions and augmented deletions at VDJ junctions characterized type 1 diabetes patients.

V gave up 5 bases and J gave up 3 bases; unmatched junction bases: 9. The germline CDR1 and CDR2 sequences are KGHSH and LQKENI. The length of the CDR3 is 15 residues. In its sample, this clone was seen a few times. Its antigen remains unidentified. Sequenced material consisted of expressed TCRB transcripts (all of the isolated RNA was reverse transcribed). Regulatory, naive and central memory T cell samples averaged approximately 3.5 million reads. Clones were sequenced by immunoSEQ multiplex PCR, and TCRdb holds only the in-frame ones, with some missing. The table lists a few hundred thousand clones, approximately 15% of them singletons, with almost 0.02% in the top ten.

V gene TRBV18 combines with J gene TRBJ1-1; 7 positions match TRBD1. The sequenced sample consisted of naive CD4+ T cells from blood. The TCR was taken from a man younger than 40 with type 1 diabetes. In DNA form, the CDR3 reads TGTGCCAGCTCAACTACACAGGGGTGGGACACTGAAGCTTTCTTT. Its translation is CASSTTQGWDTEAFF. Variable domain in full (rest from reference TRBV18 and TRBJ1-1): NAGVMQNPRHLVRRRGQEARLRCSPMKGHSHVYWYRQLPEEGLKFMVYLQKENIIDESGMPKERFSAEFPKEGPSILRIQQVVRGDSAAYFCASSTTQGWDTEAFFGQGTRLTVV.